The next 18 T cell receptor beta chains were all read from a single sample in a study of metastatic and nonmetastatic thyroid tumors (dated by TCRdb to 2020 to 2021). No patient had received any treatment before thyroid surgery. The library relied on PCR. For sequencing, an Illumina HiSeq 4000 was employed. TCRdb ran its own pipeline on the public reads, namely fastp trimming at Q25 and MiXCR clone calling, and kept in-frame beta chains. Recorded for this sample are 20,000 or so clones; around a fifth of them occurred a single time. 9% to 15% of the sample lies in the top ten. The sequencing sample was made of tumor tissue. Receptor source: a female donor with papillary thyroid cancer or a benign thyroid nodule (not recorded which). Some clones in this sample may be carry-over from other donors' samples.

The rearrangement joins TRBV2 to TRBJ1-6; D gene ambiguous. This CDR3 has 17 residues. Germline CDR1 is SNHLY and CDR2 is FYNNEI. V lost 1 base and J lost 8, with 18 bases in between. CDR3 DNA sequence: TGTGCCAGCAGTGAAGTATGGAGTCCGATTCGTGATTCACCCCTCCACTTT. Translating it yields CASSEVWSPIRDSPLHF. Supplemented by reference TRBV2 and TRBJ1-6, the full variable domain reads EPEVTQTPSHQVTQMGQEVILRCVPISNHLYFYWYRQILGQKVEFLVSFYNNEISEKSEIFDDQFSVERPDGSNFTLKIRSTKLEDSAMYFCASSEVWSPIRDSPLHFGNGTRLTVT.

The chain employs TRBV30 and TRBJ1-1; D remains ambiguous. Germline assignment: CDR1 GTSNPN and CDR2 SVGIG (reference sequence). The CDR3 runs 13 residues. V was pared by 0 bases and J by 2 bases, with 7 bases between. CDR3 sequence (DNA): TGTGCCTGGAGTGTAAGTGTCAACACTGAAGCTTTCTTT. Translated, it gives CAWSVSVNTEAFF.

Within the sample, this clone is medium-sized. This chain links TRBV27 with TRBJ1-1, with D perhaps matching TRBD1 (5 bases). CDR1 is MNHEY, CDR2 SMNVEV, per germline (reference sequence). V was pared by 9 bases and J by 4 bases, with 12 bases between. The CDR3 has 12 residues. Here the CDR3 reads CASLQESTEAFF. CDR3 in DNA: TGTGCCAGTCTACAGGAATCCACTGAAGCTTTCTTT.

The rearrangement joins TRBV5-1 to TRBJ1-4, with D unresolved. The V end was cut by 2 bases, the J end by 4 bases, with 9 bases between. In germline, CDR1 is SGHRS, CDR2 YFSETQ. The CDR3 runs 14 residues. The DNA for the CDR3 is TGCGCCAGCAGCTTCCTCCCCGATAATGAAAAACTGTTTTTT. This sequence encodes CASSFLPDNEKLFF.

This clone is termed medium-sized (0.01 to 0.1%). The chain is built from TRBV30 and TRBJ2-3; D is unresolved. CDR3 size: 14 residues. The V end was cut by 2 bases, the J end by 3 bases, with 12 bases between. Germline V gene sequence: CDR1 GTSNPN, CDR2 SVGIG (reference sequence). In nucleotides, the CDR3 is TGTGCCTGGAGTTGGGCAGGAAGGACAGATACGCAGTATTTT. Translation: CAWSWAGRTDTQYF.

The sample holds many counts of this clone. In DNA, the CDR3 is TGTGCCAGCAGGGACGGGACAGAGTTCACAGATACGCAGTATTTT. This translates into CASRDGTEFTDTQYF. The J gene is TRBJ2-3, the V gene TRBV6-1; 7 bases map to TRBD1. V dropped 6 bases and J dropped 2; count of bases not matched to a gene: 8. Germline lookup yields CDR1 MNHNS and CDR2 SASEGT. The CDR3 extends over 15 amino acids.

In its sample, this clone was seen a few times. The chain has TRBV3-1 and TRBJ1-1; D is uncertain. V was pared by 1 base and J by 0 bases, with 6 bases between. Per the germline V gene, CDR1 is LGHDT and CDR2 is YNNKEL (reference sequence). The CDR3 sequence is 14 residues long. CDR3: CASSQGVMNTEAFF. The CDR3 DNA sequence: TGTGCCAGCAGCCAAGGGGTTATGAACACTGAAGCTTTCTTT.

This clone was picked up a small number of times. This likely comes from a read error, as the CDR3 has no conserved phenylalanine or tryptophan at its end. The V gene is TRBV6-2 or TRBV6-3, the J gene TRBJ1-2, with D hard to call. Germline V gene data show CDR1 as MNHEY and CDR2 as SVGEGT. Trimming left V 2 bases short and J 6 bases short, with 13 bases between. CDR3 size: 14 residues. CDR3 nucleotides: TGTGCCAGCAGTTACCGCCCCGTGGGCGATGGCTACACCCTC. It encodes CASSYRPVGDGYTL.

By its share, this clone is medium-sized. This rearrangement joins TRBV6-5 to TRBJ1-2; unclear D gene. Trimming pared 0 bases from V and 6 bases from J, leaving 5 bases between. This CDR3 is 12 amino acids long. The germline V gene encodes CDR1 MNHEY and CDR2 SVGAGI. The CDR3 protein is CASSYSGDGYTF. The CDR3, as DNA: TGTGCCAGCAGTTACTCGGGAGATGGCTACACCTTC.

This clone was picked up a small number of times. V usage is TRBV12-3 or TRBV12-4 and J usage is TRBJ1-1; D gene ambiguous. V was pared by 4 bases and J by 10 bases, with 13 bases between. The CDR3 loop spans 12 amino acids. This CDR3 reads CASSSPRGGAFF. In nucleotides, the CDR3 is TGTGCCAGCAGTTCCCCCCGGGGAGGAGCTTTCTTT.

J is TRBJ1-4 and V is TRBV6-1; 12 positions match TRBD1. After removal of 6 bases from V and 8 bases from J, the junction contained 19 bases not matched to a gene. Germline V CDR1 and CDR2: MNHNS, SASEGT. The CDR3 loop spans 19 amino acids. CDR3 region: CASRETGTGGFSLPEKLFF. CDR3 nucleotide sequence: TGTGCCAGCAGAGAGACCGGGACAGGGGGCTTCAGTCTACCAGAAAAACTGTTTTTT.

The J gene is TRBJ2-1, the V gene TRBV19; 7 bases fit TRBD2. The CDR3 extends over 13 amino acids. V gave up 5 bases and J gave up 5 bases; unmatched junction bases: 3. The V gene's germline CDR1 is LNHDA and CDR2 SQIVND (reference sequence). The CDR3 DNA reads TGTGCCAGTAGTTTCCGGGAGGACAATGAGCAGTTCTTC. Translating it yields CASSFREDNEQFF.

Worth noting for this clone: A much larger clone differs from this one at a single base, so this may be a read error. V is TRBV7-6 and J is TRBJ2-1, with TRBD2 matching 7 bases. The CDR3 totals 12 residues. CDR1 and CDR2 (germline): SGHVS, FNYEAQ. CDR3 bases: TGTGCCGGCAGCCTGCAGCGGGACCTGATGTTCTTC. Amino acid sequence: CAGSLQRDLMFF. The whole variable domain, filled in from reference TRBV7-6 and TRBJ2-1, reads GAGVSQSPRYKVTKRGQDVALRCDPISGHVSLYWYRQALGQGPEFLTYFNYEAQQDKSGLPNDRFSAERPEGSISTLTIQRTEQRDSAMYRCAGSLQRDLMFFGPGTRLTVL.

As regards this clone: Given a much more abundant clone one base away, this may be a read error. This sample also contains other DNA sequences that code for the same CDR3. The CDR3 here is CASSLVPSGSVETQYF. The CDR3 coding sequence is TGTGCAAGCAGCTTAGTTCCTAGCGGGAGTGTGGAGACCCAGTACTTC. The chain links TRBV7-2 to TRBJ2-5; 10 bases fit TRBD2. Germline V gives CDR1 SGHTA, CDR2 FQGNSA. This CDR3 spans 16 amino acids.

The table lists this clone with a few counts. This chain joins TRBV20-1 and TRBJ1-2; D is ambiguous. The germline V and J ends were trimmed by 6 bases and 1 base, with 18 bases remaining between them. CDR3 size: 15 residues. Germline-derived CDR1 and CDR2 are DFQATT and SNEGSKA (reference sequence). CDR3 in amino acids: CSAPQVTSGNYGYTF. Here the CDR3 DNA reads TGCAGTGCCCCCCAGGTGACATCGGGTAACTATGGCTACACCTTC.

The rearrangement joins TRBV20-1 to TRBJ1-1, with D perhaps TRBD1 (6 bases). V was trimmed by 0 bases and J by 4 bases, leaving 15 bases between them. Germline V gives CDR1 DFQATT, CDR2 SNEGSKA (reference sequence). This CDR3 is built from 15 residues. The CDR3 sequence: CSARDPLGGLTEAFF. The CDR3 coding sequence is TGCAGTGCTAGAGATCCCTTAGGGGGTCTCACTGAAGCTTTCTTT.

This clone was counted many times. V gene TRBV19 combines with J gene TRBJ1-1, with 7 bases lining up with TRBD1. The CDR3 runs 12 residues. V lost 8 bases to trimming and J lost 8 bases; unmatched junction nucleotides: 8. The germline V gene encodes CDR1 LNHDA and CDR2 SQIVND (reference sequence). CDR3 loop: CASGPNRGEAFF. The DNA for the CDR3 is TGTGCCAGTGGCCCGAACAGGGGCGAAGCTTTCTTT.

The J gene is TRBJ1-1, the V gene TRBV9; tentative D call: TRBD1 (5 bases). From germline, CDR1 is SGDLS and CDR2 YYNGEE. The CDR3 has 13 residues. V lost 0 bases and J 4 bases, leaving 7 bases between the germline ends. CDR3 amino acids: CASSVGRGTEAFF. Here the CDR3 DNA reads TGTGCCAGCAGCGTAGGTAGGGGCACTGAAGCTTTCTTT.